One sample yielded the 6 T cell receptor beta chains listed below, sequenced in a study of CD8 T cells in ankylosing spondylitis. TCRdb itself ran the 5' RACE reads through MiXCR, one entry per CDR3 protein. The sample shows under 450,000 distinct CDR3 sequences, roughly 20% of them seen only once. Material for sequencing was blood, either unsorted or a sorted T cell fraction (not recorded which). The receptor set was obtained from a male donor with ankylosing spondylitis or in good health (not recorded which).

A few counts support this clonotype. The CDR3 nucleotides read TGTGCCAGCAGCTTCTCTAGCGGGGGCCATACGGGGGAGCTGTTTTTT. Its translation is CASSFSSGGHTGELFF. The J gene is TRBJ2-2, the V gene TRBV11-1; 10 nucleotides match TRBD2. The CDR3 runs to 16 residues. From germline, CDR1 is SGHAT and CDR2 FQDESV (reference sequence). With V trimmed by 3 bases and J by 8 bases, 9 bases remained unmatched.

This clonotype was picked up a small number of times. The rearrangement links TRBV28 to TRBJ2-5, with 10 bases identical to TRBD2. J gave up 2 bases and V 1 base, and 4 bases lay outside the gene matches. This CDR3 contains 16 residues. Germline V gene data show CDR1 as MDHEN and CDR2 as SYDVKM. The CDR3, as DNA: TGTGCCAGCAGTTTATCTAGCGGGGGAGAACAAGAGACCCAGTACTTC. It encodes CASSLSSGGEQETQYF.

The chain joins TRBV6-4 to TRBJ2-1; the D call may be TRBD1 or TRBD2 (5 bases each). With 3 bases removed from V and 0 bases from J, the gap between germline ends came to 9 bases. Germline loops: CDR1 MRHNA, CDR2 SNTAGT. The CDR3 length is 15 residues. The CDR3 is CASSDGAGSYNEQFF. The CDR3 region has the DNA TGTGCCAGCAGTGATGGGGCGGGCTCCTACAATGAGCAGTTCTTC.

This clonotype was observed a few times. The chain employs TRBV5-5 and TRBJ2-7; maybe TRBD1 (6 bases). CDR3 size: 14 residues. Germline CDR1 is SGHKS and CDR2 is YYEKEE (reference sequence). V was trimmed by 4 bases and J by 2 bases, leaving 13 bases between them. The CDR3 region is CASSSTGMTYEQYF. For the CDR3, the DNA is TGTGCCAGCAGCAGTACAGGGATGACCTACGAGCAGTACTTC.

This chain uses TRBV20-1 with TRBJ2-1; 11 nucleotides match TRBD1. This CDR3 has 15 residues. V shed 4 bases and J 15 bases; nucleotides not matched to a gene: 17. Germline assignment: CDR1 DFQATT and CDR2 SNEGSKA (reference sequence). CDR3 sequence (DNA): TGCAGTGCTACATATTACGGGGTAGTGGGGACAGGGGGGTTCTTC. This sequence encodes CSATYYGVVGTGGFF.

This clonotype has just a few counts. Here the CDR3 DNA reads TGCAGTGCCTTCAACAGGTTTCCCTCCTACGAGCAGTACTTC. Translating it yields CSAFNRFPSYEQYF. The rearrangement joins TRBV20-1 to TRBJ2-7, with TRBD1 as a possible D gene (5 bases). Trimming left V 6 bases short and J 0 bases short, with 15 bases between. Looked up from germline, CDR1 is DFQATT and CDR2 is SNEGSKA (reference sequence). The CDR3 is 14 amino acids.